The present TCR beta chain was sequenced within a study of metastatic and nonmetastatic thyroid tumors (dated by TCRdb to the early 2020s). With regard to the full study: Repertoires from peripheral blood and from tumor or nodule tissue samples of malignant and benign thyroid patients were compared.

Preparation of the library involved PCR. These reads were obtained on an Illumina HiSeq 4000. High-throughput sequencing was used to profile the TCR beta-chain CDR3 region of each patient. As for the original processing: CDR3 differences across clinicopathological groups were used to build a classifier for discriminating distant-metastatic papillary thyroid cancer patients. The Shannon index was used to measure repertoire diversity, and the Morisita-Horn index was used to measure how similar tumor and blood repertoires were. The raw public reads went through TCRdb reprocessing: fastp at Q25, MiXCR clone calling, in-frame beta chains kept. TCRdb, rather than the study authors, made the V and J calls. This sample comprises 70,000 or so clones, approximately 14% of them detected only once. The ten largest clones capture about 7% of the sample. Results the study describes overall, beyond this receptor: In both blood and tumor samples, TCR beta diversity was reported to be significantly higher in malignant tumors than in benign nodules.

Regarding this clone: Its antigen target is currently unknown. A much bigger clone sits one base away, suggesting this may be a read error. At the DNA level, this CDR3 is encoded by other sequences in the same sample as well.

Per the germline V gene, SGHAT is the CDR1 and FQNNGV is the CDR2. The junction carries 8 bases between V and J, which are trimmed by 5 bases and 0 bases respectively. From the cysteine through the phenylalanine, the CDR3 covers 14 amino acids. Only the CDR3 portion is preserved as DNA: 42 bases, with reading frame beginning at the first base. Before undergoing thyroid surgery, none of the patients had been given any kind of treatment. Patient clinical samples collected from the early 2010s to the late 2010s were retrospectively analysed using T-cell receptor beta sequencing. This TCR came from a male donor with papillary thyroid cancer or a benign thyroid nodule (not recorded which). Some clones in this sample may be carry-over from other donors' samples. The sequence is built from TRBV11-2 and TRBJ2-1; no D segment can be confidently identified. Sequencing was carried out using blood. The CDR3 protein: CASSRGSSYNEQFF. Here is the DNA: TGTGCCAGCAGCCGAGGTAGCTCCTACAATGAGCAGTTCTTC.